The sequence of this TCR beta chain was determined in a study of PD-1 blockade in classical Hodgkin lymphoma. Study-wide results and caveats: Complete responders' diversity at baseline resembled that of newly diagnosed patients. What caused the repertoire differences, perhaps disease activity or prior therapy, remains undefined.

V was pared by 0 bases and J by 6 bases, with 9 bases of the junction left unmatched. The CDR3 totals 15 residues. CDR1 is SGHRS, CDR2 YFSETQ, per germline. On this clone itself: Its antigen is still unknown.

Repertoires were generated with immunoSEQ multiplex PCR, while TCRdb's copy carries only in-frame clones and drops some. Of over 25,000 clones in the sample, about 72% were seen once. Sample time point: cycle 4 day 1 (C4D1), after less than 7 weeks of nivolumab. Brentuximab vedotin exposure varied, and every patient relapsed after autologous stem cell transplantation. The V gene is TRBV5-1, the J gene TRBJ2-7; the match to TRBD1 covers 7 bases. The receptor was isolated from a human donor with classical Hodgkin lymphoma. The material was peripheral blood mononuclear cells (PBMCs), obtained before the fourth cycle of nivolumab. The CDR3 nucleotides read TGCGCCAGCAGCTTGGATACCGGGACAGCATGCGAGCAGTACTTC. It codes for CASSLDTGTACEQYF.